This record looks at one TCR beta chain sequence and its context. Original processing methods: For nucleated cells, counts were estimated from reference gene primer amplification. The table came from immunoSEQ multiplex PCR; TCRdb's copy has only in-frame clones and leaves some out. V, J and clone size were drawn from that table, and D and trimming were deduced from the DNA. Of 150,000 or so clones listed, approximately 91% are singletons. These data come from a study of blood T cell repertoires in COVID-19. Looking at the study overall: There were acute and convalescent COVID-19 samples, and they came from the United States, Italy and Spain.

V was shortened by 10 bases and J by 0 bases, with 25 bases between the two germline ends. The CDR3 spans 18 residues. Per germline, CDR1 MGHRA and CDR2 YSYEKL. The TCR originated in a middle-aged man with acute or convalescent COVID-19. Sample: peripheral blood. The chain combines TRBV4-1 with TRBJ2-4; D is possibly TRBD1 (7 bases). The CDR3 sequence is CANFGGDRVTLAKNIQYF. In DNA form, the CDR3 reads TGCGCCAATTTCGGGGGTGACAGGGTTACACTAGCCAAAAACATTCAGTACTTC.